The 24 T cell receptor beta chains given below trace back to one sample, sequenced in a study of T cell repertoires in cytomegalovirus infection. TCRdb reprocessed the reads with MiXCR, giving one entry per CDR3 protein. The sample records around 750,000 distinct CDR3 sequences, about 31% being singletons. What these receptors recognize is not known. The specimen was cultured CD8+ T cells from PBMCs, collected from culture after CMV antigen stimulation. These receptors were obtained from a human donor in good health (CMV status not recorded). Some clones in this sample may be carry-over from other donors' samples.

V usage is TRBV7-6 and J usage is TRBJ1-1, with D perhaps TRBD1 (6 bases). Germline CDR1 and CDR2: SGHVS and FNYEAQ. V lost 4 bases, J lost 1 base, and 13 bases lay in between. The CDR3 sequence is 15 residues long. CDR3 sequence reads: CASSWTKGGNTEAFF. CDR3 nucleotides: TGTGCCAGCAGCTGGACAAAGGGGGGGAACACTGAAGCTTTCTTT.

This clonotype was recorded at least ten times. J is TRBJ2-2 and V is TRBV11-3; TRBD2 matches 9 bases. This CDR3 is built from 15 residues. The V gene end was trimmed by 4 bases and the J gene end by 8 bases; junction bases not matched to a gene: 8. Germline lookup yields CDR1 SGHNT and CDR2 YENEEA. The DNA for the CDR3 is TGTGCCAGCAGCTGGATGGCGGGGGGGCGAGGGGAGCTGTTTTTT. This encodes CASSWMAGGRGELFF.

This clonotype was counted a single time. The J gene is TRBJ1-1, the V gene TRBV13; 10 bases fit TRBD1. CDR3 size: 15 residues. The ends lost 5 bases at V and 8 bases at J; junction bases unmatched: 11. In germline, CDR1 is PRHDT, CDR2 FYEKMQ (reference sequence). CDR3 in amino acids: CASSRLDRGVSEAFF. The CDR3 DNA is TGTGCCAGCAGCAGACTGGACAGGGGGGTTTCCGAAGCTTTCTTT.

In this sample, this clonotype turned up a few times. The chain employs TRBV7-2 and TRBJ2-2, with unresolved D. The CDR3 loop spans 11 amino acids. In germline, CDR1 is SGHTA, CDR2 FQGNSA. Trimming cost V 4 bases and J 13 bases, with 10 bases left between them. The CDR3 region is CASSSNVGLFF. CDR3 DNA sequence: TGTGCCAGCAGCTCTAATGTGGGGCTGTTTTTT.

This clonotype showed up just once. The gene calls are TRBV23-1 and TRBJ1-4; perhaps TRBD1 as D (5 bases). TRBV23-1 is filed as an ORF, its function uncertain. Trimming removed 4 bases from V and 7 bases from J, with 13 bases in between. The CDR3 has 14 amino acids. The CDR3 nucleotides read TGCGCCAGCAGTCCGACGACAGACTTTGAAAAACTGTTTTTT. Its translation is CASSPTTDFEKLFF.

This clonotype showed up just a few times. The chain is built from TRBV6-1 and TRBJ2-7; TRBD1 matches at 7 bases. Germline CDR1 and CDR2: MNHNS and SASEGT. This CDR3 has 13 amino acids. The V gene end was trimmed by 3 bases and the J gene end by 3 bases; junction bases not matched to a gene: 2. CDR3 region: CASSEGDSYEQYF. CDR3 coding DNA: TGTGCCAGCAGTGAGGGGGACAGCTACGAGCAGTACTTC.

This clonotype was picked up many times. The rearrangement links TRBV7-9 to TRBJ2-3; D gene ambiguous. Germline values: CDR1 SEHNR, CDR2 FQNEAQ (reference sequence). The CDR3 spans 14 residues. Trimming took off 5 bases at V and 2 bases at J, with 11 bases between the two ends. The CDR3 DNA sequence: TGTGCCAGCAGCCTTGATGGGCCCACAGATACGCAGTATTTT. It is translated as CASSLDGPTDTQYF.

There are many counts of this clonotype. The J gene is TRBJ1-1, the V gene TRBV5-4, with a possible D match to TRBD1 (6 bases). Trimming pared 3 bases from V and 4 bases from J, leaving 16 bases between. The germline V gene has CDR1 SGHNT and CDR2 YYREEE (reference sequence). The CDR3 spans 15 residues. The chain's CDR3 is CASSSQVRGGTEAFF. The DNA for the CDR3 is TGTGCCAGCAGCTCCCAGGTCAGGGGCGGCACTGAAGCTTTCTTT.

The genes are TRBV9 and TRBJ1-1, with D maybe TRBD1 (6 bases). Germline loops: CDR1 SGDLS, CDR2 YYNGEE. V lost 3 bases and J lost 8, with 23 bases in between. The CDR3 has 16 residues. Here the CDR3 DNA reads TGTGCCAGCAGCGGAGAGGGCATGACGGGGGGCTGGGAAGCTTTCTTT. It encodes CASSGEGMTGGWEAFF. Looking up the rest from reference TRBV9 and TRBJ1-1 gives the full variable domain: DSGVTQTPKHLITATGQRVTLRCSPRSGDLSVYWYQQSLDQGLQFLIQYYNGEERAKGNILERFSAQQFPDLHSELNLSSLELGDSALYFCASSGEGMTGGWEAFFGQGTRLTVV.

The genes are TRBV4-1 and TRBJ1-5, with unresolved D. The CDR3 covers 15 residues. Germline-derived CDR1 and CDR2 are MGHRA and YSYEKL. Trimming shortened V by 1 base and J by 5 bases, and 12 bases separated the two germline ends. This CDR3 reads CASSQVSAWDQPQHF. The CDR3 DNA is TGCGCCAGCAGCCAAGTTTCTGCCTGGGATCAGCCCCAGCATTTT.

This clonotype was found a few times. The rearrangement joins TRBV6-2 or TRBV6-3 to TRBJ2-7, with 7 bases fitting TRBD1. The CDR3 extends over 13 amino acids. Losses at the gene ends were 2 bases for V and 3 bases for J; bases not matched to a gene: 1. Germline assignment: CDR1 MNHEY and CDR2 SVGEGT. This CDR3 is CASSYGDSYEQYV. The CDR3 bases are TGTGCCAGCAGTTACGGGGACAGCTACGAGCAGTACGTC.

Remarks on this clonotype: Just one base apart from a much larger clone, this may be a read error. V is TRBV6-6 and J is TRBJ2-4; the match to TRBD2 covers 8 bases. The germline gives CDR1 MNHNY, CDR2 SVGAGI (reference sequence). The CDR3 extends over 18 amino acids. V dropped 6 bases and J dropped 0; count of bases not matched to a gene: 13. CDR3 sequence (DNA): TGTGCCAGCAGCCGGTTGGAAAAGGCGGGGGGAGCCAAAAACATTCAGTACTTC. Protein product: CASSRLEKAGGAKNIQYF.

This clonotype occurred a few times. The chain couples TRBV28 to TRBJ1-3, with no clear D. V was shortened by 6 bases and J by 0 bases, with 9 bases between the two germline ends. This CDR3 has 14 amino acids. Germline values: CDR1 MDHEN, CDR2 SYDVKM. As DNA, the CDR3 is TGTGCCAGCAGGAGGACGCACTCTGGAAACACCATATATTTT. It encodes CASRRTHSGNTIYF.

This clonotype was recorded a few times. V is TRBV9 and J is TRBJ1-4; D is unclear. Deletions cut 3 bases from V and 0 bases from J, with 15 bases between. This CDR3 comprises 17 residues. From germline, CDR1 is SGDLS and CDR2 YYNGEE. CDR3 DNA sequence: TGTGCCAGCAGCGGTGCGAGGGCGCCTTCAACTAATGAAAAACTGTTTTTT. Its translation is CASSGARAPSTNEKLFF.

V is TRBV2 and J is TRBJ2-1; TRBD2 aligns across 10 bases. The V and J ends lost 3 bases and 3 bases, in that order; junction bases with no gene match: 8. The germline V gene has CDR1 SNHLY and CDR2 FYNNEI. This CDR3 is built from 17 residues. Here the CDR3 DNA reads TGTGCCAGCAGTGAGTTTTGGACTAGCGGAATCTACAATGAGCAGTTCTTC. Protein sequence: CASSEFWTSGIYNEQFF. Based on the CDR3 plus reference TRBV2 and TRBJ2-1, the full variable domain is EPEVTQTPSHQVTQMGQEVILRCVPISNHLYFYWYRQILGQKVEFLVSFYNNEISEKSEIFDDQFSVERPDGSNFTLKIRSTKLEDSAMYFCASSEFWTSGIYNEQFFGPGTRLTVL.

This clonotype has only a few counts. The chain carries TRBV7-6 and TRBJ1-5, with D possibly matching TRBD1 (5 bases). Trimming removed 11 bases from V and 0 bases from J, with 11 bases in between. CDR1 and CDR2 (germline): SGHVS, FNYEAQ. This CDR3 spans 13 amino acids. CDR3 loop: CAVSGGSNQPQHF. The CDR3 nucleotides read TGTGCCGTCTCGGGGGGTAGCAATCAGCCCCAGCATTTT.

The J gene is TRBJ2-5, the V gene TRBV6-2 or TRBV6-3; the D is unclear. CDR1 and CDR2 from the germline V gene are MNHEY and SVGEGT. The CDR3 extends over 15 amino acids. The germline V and J ends were trimmed by 8 bases and 5 bases, with 21 bases remaining between them. The DNA of the CDR3 is TGTGCCAGCCGCCGGAAGGCCGTTGCTCCGGAGACCCAGTACTTC. Amino acid sequence: CASRRKAVAPETQYF.

This clonotype showed up many times. The chain links TRBV7-2 to TRBJ1-3; no reliable D call. Germline V gene lookup returns CDR1 SGHTA and CDR2 FQGNSA. This CDR3 has 15 residues. The V and J ends lost 5 bases and 8 bases respectively, with 19 bases between them. This CDR3 reads CASSLLSRIKDTIYF. CDR3 nucleotides: TGTGCCAGCAGCCTGCTCTCCAGGATTAAGGACACCATATATTTT.

The chain is built from TRBV6-1 and TRBJ2-7; tentatively, D is TRBD2 (5 bases). The CDR3 extends over 12 amino acids. In germline, CDR1 is MNHNS, CDR2 SASEGT. Trimming shortened V by 6 bases and J by 4 bases, and 10 bases separated the two germline ends. The CDR3 reads CASRAPGYEQYV. CDR3 nucleotide sequence: TGTGCCAGCAGGGCCCCGGGATACGAGCAGTACGTC.

Only a few counts were recorded for this clonotype. This chain joins TRBV7-9 and TRBJ2-7; maybe TRBD1 (6 bases). The CDR3 totals 13 residues. CDR1 and CDR2 from the germline V gene are SEHNR and FQNEAQ (reference sequence). V lost 1 base to trimming and J lost 7 bases, with 11 bases between them. As DNA, the CDR3 is TGTGCCAGCAGCTTAGGGGCAGGACAGGAGCAGTACGTC. Amino acid sequence: CASSLGAGQEQYV.

The chain combines TRBV5-6 with TRBJ2-7; 8 bases are shared with TRBD1. Per germline, CDR1 SGHDT and CDR2 YYEEEE. The CDR3 is 14 residues long. The junction had 6 bases not matched to a gene; V was cut back by 2 bases and J by 5 bases. The CDR3 DNA reads as TGTGCCAGCAGCTTCCCGACAGGGGACCACGAGCAGTACTTC. Translation: CASSFPTGDHEQYF.

The J gene is TRBJ2-1, the V gene TRBV7-6; D unresolved. The V end lost 0 bases, the J end lost 5 bases, and 14 bases lay between the germline ends. CDR3 size: 16 residues. From germline, CDR1 is SGHVS and CDR2 FNYEAQ. The chain's CDR3 is CASSLAGFSGHNEQFF. DNA of the CDR3: TGTGCCAGCAGCTTAGCAGGGTTTTCTGGGCACAATGAGCAGTTCTTC.

V gene TRBV4-1 combines with J gene TRBJ1-1; perhaps TRBD1 as D (6 bases). The CDR3 covers 15 residues. V dropped 3 bases and J dropped 0 bases, with 11 bases sitting between them. Germline-derived CDR1 and CDR2 are MGHRA and YSYEKL. CDR3 sequence reads: CASSHRTGLNTEAFF. DNA of the CDR3: TGCGCCAGCAGCCATAGAACAGGGCTGAACACTGAAGCTTTCTTT.

V gene TRBV12-3 or TRBV12-4 combines with J gene TRBJ1-2; no clear D. The germline V and J ends were trimmed by 2 bases and 6 bases, with 19 bases remaining between them. The CDR3 runs 16 residues. The CDR3 region has the DNA TGTGCCAGCAGTTTAAGGGTTAGTCAACCTTGGGATGGCTACACCTTC. Translated, it gives CASSLRVSQPWDGYTF.